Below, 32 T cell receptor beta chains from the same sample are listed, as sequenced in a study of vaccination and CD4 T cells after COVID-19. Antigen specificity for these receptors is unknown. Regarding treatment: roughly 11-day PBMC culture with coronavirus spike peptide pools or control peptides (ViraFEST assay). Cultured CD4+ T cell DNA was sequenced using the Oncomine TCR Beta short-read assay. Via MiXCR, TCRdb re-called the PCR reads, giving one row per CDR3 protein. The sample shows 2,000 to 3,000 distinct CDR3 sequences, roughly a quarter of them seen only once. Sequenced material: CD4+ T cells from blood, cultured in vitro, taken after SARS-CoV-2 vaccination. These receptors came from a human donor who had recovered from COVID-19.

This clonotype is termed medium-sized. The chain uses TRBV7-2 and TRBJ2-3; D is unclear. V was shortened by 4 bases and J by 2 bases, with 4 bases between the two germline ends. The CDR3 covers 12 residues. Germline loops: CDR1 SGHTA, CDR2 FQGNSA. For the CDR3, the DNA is TGTGCCAGCAGCTCTTACACAGATACGCAGTATTTT. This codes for CASSSYTDTQYF.

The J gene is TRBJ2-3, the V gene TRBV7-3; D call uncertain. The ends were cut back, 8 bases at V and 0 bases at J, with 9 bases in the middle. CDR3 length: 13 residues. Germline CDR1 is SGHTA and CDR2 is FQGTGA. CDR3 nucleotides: TGTGCCAGCGCACAAGCTAGCACAGATACGCAGTATTTT. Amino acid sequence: CASAQASTDTQYF.

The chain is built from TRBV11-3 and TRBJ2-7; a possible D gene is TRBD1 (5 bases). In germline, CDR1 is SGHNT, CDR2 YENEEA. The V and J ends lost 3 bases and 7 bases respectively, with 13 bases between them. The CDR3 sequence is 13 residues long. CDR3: CASSFDSALEQYF. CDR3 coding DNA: TGTGCCAGCAGCTTCGACAGCGCCTTGGAGCAGTACTTC.

CDR3 in amino acids: CASRNQGAGTDTQYF. The CDR3, as DNA: TGTGCCAGCCGTAATCAGGGGGCCGGCACAGATACGCAGTATTTT. The J gene is TRBJ2-3, the V gene TRBV6-1; 8 bases are shared with TRBD1. Germline CDR1 and CDR2: MNHNS and SASEGT. This CDR3 has 15 amino acids. J lost 1 base, V lost 8 bases, and 8 bases had no gene match.

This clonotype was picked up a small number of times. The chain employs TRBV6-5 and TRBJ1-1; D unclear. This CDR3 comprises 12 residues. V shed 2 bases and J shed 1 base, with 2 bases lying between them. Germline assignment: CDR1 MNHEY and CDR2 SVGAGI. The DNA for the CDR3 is TGTGCCAGCAGTTACAGGAACACTGAAGCTTTCTTT. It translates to CASSYRNTEAFF.

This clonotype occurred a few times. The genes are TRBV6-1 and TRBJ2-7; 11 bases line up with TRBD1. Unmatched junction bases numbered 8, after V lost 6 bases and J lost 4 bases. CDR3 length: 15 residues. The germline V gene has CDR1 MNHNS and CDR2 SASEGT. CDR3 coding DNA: TGTGCCAGCAGCCTCCGGGACAGGGGGGTTTACGAGCAGTACTTC. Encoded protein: CASSLRDRGVYEQYF.

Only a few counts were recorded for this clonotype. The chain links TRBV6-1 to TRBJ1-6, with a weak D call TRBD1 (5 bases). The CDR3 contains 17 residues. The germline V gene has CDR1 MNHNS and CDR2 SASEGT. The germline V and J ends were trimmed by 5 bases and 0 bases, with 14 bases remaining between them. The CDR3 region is CASSPGGGRSYNSPLHF. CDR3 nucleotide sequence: TGTGCCAGCAGTCCCGGCGGGGGACGCTCCTATAATTCACCCCTCCACTTT.

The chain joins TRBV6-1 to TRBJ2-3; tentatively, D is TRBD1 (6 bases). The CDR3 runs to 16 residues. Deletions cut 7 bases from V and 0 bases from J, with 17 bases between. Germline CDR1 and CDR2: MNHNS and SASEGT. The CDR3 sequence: CASITGQVLSTDTQYF. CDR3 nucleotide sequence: TGTGCCAGCATCACAGGGCAGGTGCTTAGCACAGATACGCAGTATTTT.

Here the CDR3 reads CSVSENTEAFF. The CDR3 coding sequence is TGCAGCGTTTCCGAGAACACTGAAGCTTTCTTT. The chain carries TRBV29-1 and TRBJ1-1; D gene ambiguous. Trimming removed 5 bases from V and 1 base from J, with 5 bases in between. Germline CDR1 reads SQVTM; CDR2 reads ANQGSEA. The length of the CDR3 is 11 residues.

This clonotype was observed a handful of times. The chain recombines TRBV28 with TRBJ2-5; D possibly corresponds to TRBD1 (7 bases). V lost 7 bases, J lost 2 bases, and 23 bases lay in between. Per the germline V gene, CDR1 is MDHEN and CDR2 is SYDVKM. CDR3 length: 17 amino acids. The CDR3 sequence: CASNPRTGGWGQETQYF. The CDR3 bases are TGTGCCAGCAACCCTCGGACAGGAGGGTGGGGGCAAGAGACCCAGTACTTC.

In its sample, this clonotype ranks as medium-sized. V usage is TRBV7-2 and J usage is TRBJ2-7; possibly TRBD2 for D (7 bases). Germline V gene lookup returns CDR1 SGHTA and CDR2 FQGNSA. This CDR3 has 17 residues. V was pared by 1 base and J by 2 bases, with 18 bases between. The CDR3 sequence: CASSLGGGEGFTYEQYF. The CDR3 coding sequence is TGTGCCAGCAGCTTAGGAGGGGGGGAGGGCTTCACCTACGAGCAGTACTTC.

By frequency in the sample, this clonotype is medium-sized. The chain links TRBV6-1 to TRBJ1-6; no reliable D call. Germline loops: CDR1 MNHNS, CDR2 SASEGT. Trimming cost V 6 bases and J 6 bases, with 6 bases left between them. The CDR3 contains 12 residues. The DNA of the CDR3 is TGTGCCAGCAGAGGAAGTAATTCACCCCTCCACTTT. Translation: CASRGSNSPLHF.

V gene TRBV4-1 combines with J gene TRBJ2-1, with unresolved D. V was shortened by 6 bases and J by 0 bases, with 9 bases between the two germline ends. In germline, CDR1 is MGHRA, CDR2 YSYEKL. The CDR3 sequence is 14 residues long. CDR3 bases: TGCGCCAGCAGTGACTCATACTCCTACAATGAGCAGTTCTTC. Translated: CASSDSYSYNEQFF.

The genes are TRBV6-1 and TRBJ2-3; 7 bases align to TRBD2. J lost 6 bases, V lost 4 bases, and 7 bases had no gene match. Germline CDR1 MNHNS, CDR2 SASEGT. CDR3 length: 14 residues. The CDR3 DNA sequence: TGTGCCAGCAGTGGACAGCGGGGAAGGGATACGCAGTATTTT. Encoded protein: CASSGQRGRDTQYF.

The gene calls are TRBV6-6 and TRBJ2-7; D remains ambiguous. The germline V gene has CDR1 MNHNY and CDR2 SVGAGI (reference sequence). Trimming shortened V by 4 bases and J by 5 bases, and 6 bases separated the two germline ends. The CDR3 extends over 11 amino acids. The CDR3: CASSLSDEQYF. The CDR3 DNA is TGTGCCAGCAGTTTAAGTGACGAGCAGTACTTC.

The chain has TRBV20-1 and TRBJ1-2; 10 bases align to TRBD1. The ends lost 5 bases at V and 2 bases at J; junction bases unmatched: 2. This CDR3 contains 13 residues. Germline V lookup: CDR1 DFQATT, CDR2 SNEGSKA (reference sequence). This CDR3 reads CSAPGQGNYGYTF. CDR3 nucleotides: TGCAGTGCTCCGGGACAGGGGAACTATGGCTACACCTTC.

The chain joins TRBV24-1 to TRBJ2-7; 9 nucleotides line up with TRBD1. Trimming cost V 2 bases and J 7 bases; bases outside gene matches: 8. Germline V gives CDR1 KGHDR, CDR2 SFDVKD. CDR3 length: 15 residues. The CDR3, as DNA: TGTGCCACCAGTGATTCTACACAGGGGGCGGGGGAGCAGTACTTC. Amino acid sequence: CATSDSTQGAGEQYF.

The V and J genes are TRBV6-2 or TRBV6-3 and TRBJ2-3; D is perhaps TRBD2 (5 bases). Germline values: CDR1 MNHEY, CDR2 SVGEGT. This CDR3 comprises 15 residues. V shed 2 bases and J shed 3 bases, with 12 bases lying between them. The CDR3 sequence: CASSYAGLRTDTQYF. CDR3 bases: TGTGCCAGCAGTTACGCTGGACTCCGGACAGATACGCAGTATTTT.

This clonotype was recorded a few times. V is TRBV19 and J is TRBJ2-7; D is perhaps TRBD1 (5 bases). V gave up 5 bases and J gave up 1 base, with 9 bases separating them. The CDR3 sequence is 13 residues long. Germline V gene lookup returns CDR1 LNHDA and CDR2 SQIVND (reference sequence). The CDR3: CASSRPGSYEQYF. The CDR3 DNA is TGTGCCAGTAGTCGTCCAGGGTCCTACGAGCAGTACTTC.

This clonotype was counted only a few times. CDR3 in amino acids: CASSSLRSPLHF. The CDR3 region has the DNA TGTGCCAGCAGCTCGCTTCGGTCACCCCTCCACTTT. The gene calls are TRBV7-2 and TRBJ1-6; D remains ambiguous. CDR3 length: 12 amino acids. CDR1 is SGHTA and CDR2 is FQGNSA in the germline V gene. Deletions cut 4 bases from V and 10 bases from J, with 8 bases between.

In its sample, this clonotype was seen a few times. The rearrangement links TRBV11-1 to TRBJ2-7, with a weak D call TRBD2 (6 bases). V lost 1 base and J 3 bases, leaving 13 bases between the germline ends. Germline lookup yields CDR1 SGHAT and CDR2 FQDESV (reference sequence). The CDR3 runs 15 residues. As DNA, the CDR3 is TGTGCCAGCAGCTTAGTGGGGGACTCACACTACGAGCAGTACTTC. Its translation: CASSLVGDSHYEQYF.

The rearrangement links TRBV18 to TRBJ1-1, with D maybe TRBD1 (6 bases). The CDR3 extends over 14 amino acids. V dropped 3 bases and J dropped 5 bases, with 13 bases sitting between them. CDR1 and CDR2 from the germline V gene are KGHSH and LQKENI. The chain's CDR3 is CASSPQGMRTEAFF. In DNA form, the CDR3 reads TGTGCCAGCTCACCGCAGGGGATGAGGACTGAAGCTTTCTTT.

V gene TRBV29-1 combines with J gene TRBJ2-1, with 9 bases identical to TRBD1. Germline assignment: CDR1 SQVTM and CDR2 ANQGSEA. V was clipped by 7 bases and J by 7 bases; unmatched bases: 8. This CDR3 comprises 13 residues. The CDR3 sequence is CSARDRAQNEQFF. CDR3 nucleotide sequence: TGCAGCGCCCGGGACAGGGCGCAGAATGAGCAGTTCTTC.

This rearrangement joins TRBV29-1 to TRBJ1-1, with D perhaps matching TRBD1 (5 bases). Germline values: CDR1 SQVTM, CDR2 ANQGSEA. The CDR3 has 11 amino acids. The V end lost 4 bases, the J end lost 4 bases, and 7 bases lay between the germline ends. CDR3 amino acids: CSVGRGTEAFF. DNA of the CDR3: TGCAGCGTTGGAAGGGGCACTGAAGCTTTCTTT.

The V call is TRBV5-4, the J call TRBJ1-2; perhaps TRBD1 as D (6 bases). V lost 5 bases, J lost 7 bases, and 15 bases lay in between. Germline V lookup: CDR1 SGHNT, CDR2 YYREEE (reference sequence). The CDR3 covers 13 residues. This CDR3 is CASSYDRWLGYTF. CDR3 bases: TGTGCCAGCAGTTACGACAGGTGGCTTGGCTACACCTTC. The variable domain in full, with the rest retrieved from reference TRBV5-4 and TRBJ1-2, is ETGVTQSPTHLIKTRGQQVTLRCSSQSGHNTVSWYQQALGQGPQFIFQYYREEENGRGNFPPRFSGLQFPNYSSELNVNALELDDSALYLCASSYDRWLGYTFGSGTRLTVV.

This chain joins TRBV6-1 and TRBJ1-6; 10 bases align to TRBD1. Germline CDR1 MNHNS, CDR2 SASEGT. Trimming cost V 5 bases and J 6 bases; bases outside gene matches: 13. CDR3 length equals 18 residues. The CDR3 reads CASSPYFRDRGGNSPLHF. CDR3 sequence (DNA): TGTGCCAGCAGTCCATACTTCAGGGACAGGGGTGGTAATTCACCCCTCCACTTT.

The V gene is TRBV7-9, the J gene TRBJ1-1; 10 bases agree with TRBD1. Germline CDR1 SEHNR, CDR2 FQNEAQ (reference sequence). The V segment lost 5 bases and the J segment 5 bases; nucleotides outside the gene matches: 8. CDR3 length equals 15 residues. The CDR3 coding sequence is TGTGCCAGCAGCGCGGGACAGGGGTACTCAACTGAAGCTTTCTTT. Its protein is CASSAGQGYSTEAFF.

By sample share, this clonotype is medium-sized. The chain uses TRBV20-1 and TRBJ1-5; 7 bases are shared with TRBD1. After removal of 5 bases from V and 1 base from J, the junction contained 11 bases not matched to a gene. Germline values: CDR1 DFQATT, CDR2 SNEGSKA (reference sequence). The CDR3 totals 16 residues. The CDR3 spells CSAPRDSGRSNQPQHF. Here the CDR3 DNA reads TGCAGTGCTCCCCGGGACAGCGGTAGGAGCAATCAGCCCCAGCATTTT.

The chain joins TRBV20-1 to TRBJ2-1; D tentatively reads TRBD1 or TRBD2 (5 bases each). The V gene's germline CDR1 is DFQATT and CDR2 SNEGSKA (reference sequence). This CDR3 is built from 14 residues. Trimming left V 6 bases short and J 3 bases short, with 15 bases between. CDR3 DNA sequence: TGCAGTGCGTCGCACGGGACGGACTACAATGAGCAGTTCTTC. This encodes CSASHGTDYNEQFF.

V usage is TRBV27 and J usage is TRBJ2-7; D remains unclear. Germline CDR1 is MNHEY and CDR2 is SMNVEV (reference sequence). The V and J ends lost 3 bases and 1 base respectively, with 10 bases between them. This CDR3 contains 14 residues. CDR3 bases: TGTGCCAGCAGTTTGGGTCTTCGTTCCTACGAGCAGTACTTC. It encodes CASSLGLRSYEQYF.

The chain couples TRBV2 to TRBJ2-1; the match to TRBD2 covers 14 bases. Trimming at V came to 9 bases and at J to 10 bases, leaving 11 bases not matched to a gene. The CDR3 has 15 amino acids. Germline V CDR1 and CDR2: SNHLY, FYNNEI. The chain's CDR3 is CARGPGLAGDREQFF. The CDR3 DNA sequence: TGTGCCAGGGGGCCGGGACTAGCGGGGGACCGGGAGCAGTTCTTC.

CDR3 protein: CASGRTDTQYF. For the CDR3, the DNA is TGTGCAAGTGGGAGGACAGATACGCAGTATTTT. This chain uses TRBV7-9 with TRBJ2-3, with a weak D call TRBD2 (6 bases). Germline-derived CDR1 and CDR2 are SEHNR and FQNEAQ (reference sequence). There are 11 residues in the CDR3.